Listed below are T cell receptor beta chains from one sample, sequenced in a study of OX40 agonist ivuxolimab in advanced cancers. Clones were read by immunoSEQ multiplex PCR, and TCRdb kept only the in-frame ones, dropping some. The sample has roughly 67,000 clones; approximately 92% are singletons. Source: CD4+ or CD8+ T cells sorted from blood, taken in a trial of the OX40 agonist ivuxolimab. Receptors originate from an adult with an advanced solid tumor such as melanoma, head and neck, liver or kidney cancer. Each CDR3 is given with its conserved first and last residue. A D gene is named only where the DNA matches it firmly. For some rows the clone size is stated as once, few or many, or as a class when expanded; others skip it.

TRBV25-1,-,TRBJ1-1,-,TGTGCCAGCAGTAAAGCGGGAACTGAAGCTTTCTTT,CASSKAGTEAFF
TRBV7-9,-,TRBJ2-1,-,TGTGCCAGCAGCTCCCCCCTAAGTGAGAGCTCCTACAATGAGCAGTTCTTC,CASSSPLSESSYNEQFF
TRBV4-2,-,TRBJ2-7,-,TGTGCCAGCAGCCAAGGGGAAGTGTACGAGCAGTACTTC,CASSQGEVYEQYF
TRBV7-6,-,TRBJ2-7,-,TGTGCCAGCAGCTTAGCGGAGCCCTACGAGCAGTACTTC,CASSLAEPYEQYF
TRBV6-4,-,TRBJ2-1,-,TGTGCCAGCAGTGACGGGGCAGGGAATTACAATGAGCAGTTCTTC,CASSDGAGNYNEQFF
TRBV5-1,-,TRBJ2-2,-,TGCGCCAGCAGCCCCAGGGAGGGGGGCAGGGAGCTGTTTTTT,CASSPREGGRELFF
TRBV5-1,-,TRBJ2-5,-,TGCGCCAGCAGCTTGGCCAGGCCAGAGACCCAGTACTTC,CASSLARPETQYF
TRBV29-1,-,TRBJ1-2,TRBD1,TGCAGCGACGACAGGGCTTCTGGCTACACCTTC,CSDDRASGYTF
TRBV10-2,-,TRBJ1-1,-,TGCGCCAGCAGTGAGAAGGGGGGCGGTACTGAAGCTTTCTTT,CASSEKGGGTEAFF
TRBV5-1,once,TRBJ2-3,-,TGCGCCAGCAGCTTGGCCGGGACTAGCACAGATACGCAGTATTTT,CASSLAGTSTDTQYF
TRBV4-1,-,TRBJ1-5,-,TGCGCCAGCAGCCACAACTGGGACAATCAGCCCCAGCATTTT,CASSHNWDNQPQHF
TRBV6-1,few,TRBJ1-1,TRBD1,TGTGCCAGCAGGTTGGGACAGGGTAACACTGAAGCTTTCTTT,CASRLGQGNTEAFF
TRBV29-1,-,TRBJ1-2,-,TGCAGCGTTGAGGTTTCCCGGGACTACTATGGCTACACCTTC,CSVEVSRDYYGYTF
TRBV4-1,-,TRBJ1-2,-,TGCGCCAGCAGCCAAGATGGCGGGGATTATAACTATGGCTACACCTTC,CASSQDGGDYNYGYTF
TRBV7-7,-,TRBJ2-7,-,TGTGCCAGCAGCTTACGCACCGGGGCCGCCTACGAGCAGTACTTC,CASSLRTGAAYEQYF
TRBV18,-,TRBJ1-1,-,TGTGCCAGCTCACCACTGACCACTGAAGCTTTCTTT,CASSPLTTEAFF
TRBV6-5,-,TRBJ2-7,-,TGTGCCAGCAGTTACGGAGGGGGCTCCGCCTACGAGCAGTACTTC,CASSYGGGSAYEQYF
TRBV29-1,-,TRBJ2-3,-,TGCAGCGTTGAAGACTTGAGGGATCTGGGCGGCCTAAAAGCAGATACGCAGTATTTT,CSVEDLRDLGGLKADTQYF
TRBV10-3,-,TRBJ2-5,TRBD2,TGTGCCATCAGTGAGTCGGGCGGGAGGGCCGTGGAGACCCAGTACTTC,CAISESGGRAVETQYF
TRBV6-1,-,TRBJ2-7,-,TGTGCCAGCAATCACGAGGCCTTGTACTCCTACGAGCAGTACTTC,CASNHEALYSYEQYF
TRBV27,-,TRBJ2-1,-,TGTGCCAGCAGTTTTGGGGGGCCCTACAATGAGCAGTTCTTC,CASSFGGPYNEQFF
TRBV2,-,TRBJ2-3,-,TGTGCCAGCATTTACGGGGGGCGGGCAGATACGCAGTATTTT,CASIYGGRADTQYF
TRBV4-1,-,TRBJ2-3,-,TGCGCCAGCAGCCAAGGGGGGGCTAGTGGTGCATTAAATACGCAGTATTTT,CASSQGGASGALNTQYF
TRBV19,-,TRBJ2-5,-,TGTGCCAGTAGTATTTCTGGAGAGACCCAGTACTTC,CASSISGETQYF
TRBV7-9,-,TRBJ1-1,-,TGTGCCAGCAGCTTAGCGGCGAGTGGGTGGGCTGAAGCTTTCTTT,CASSLAASGWAEAFF
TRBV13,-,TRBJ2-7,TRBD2,TGTGCCAGCAGCTTACGAGGCGGGAGGAGCTCCTACGAGCAGTACTTC,CASSLRGGRSSYEQYF
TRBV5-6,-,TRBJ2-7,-,TGTGCCAGCAGCTTCGGGGTGGGGGGCAGGAGCGAGCAGTACTTC,CASSFGVGGRSEQYF
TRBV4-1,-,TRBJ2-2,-,TGCGCCAGCAGCCAAGAGTTCGGGGAGCTGTTTTTT,CASSQEFGELFF
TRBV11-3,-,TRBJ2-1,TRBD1,TGTGCCAGCAGCTTATCGGGACAGGGAATTGCGAATGAGCAGTTCTTC,CASSLSGQGIANEQFF
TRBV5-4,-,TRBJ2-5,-,TGTGCCAGCAGCTTATCGATTGAGACCCAGTACTTC,CASSLSIETQYF
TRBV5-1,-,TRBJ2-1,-,TGCGCCAGCAGGGTGACCGACAGTTCCTACAATGAGCAGTTCTTC,CASRVTDSSYNEQFF
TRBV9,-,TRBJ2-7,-,TGTGCCAGCAGCGTAGCCGGCCTTAGGACCTACGAGCAGTACTTC,CASSVAGLRTYEQYF
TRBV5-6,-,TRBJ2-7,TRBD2,TGTGCCAGCAGCTTGGCCGGACTAGCGGGAAACGAGCAGTACTTC,CASSLAGLAGNEQYF
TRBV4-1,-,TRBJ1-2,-,TGCGCCAGCAGCCCAACAGGGACTTATGGCTACACCTTC,CASSPTGTYGYTF
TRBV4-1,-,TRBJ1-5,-,TGCGCCAGCAGCCAAGGGGAGACCCAGCCCCAGCATTTT,CASSQGETQPQHF
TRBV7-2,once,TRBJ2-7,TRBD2,TGTGCCAGCAGTTGGACTAGGGACGAGCAGTACTTC,CASSWTRDEQYF
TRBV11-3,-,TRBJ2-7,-,TGTGCCAGCAGCCCTCAGATACTAGCTCTTAGCTCCTACGAGCAGTACTTC,CASSPQILALSSYEQYF
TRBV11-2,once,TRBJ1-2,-,TGTGCCAGCAGCTTAGGGACAGTACGCTATGGCTACACCTTC,CASSLGTVRYGYTF
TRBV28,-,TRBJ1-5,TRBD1,TGTGCCAGCAGTCCCGGGACAGGGGGCAATCAGCCCCAGCATTTT,CASSPGTGGNQPQHF
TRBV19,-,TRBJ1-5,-,TGTGCCAGTAGTATAGGGACAGCCCACCATCAGCCCCAGCATTTT,CASSIGTAHHQPQHF
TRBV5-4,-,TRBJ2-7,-,TGTGCCAGCAGCGCCGGGTCCTTAACCTACGAGCAGTACTTC,CASSAGSLTYEQYF
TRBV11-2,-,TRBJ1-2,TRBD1,TGTGCCAGCAGTTACGGACAGGGCCTCCCCTCTTATGGCTACACCTTC,CASSYGQGLPSYGYTF
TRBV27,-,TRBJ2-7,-,TGTGCCAGCAGTTTGCACAAGGCCTACGAGCAGTACTTC,CASSLHKAYEQYF
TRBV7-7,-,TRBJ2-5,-,TGTGCCAGCAGCTTAGACTGGGGGGAGGAGACCCAGTACTTC,CASSLDWGEETQYF
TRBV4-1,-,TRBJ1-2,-,TGCGCCAGCAGCCAAGTGGGGATGACGTCCCTGGGGAACTATGGCTACACCTTC,CASSQVGMTSLGNYGYTF
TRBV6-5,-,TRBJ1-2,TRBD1,TGTGCCAGCAGTTACGGGACAGGGGGCGCAGGCACCTTC,CASSYGTGGAGTF
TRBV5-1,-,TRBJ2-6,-,TGCGCCAGCAAGGACGGAGGCTCTGGGGCCAACGTCCTGACTTTC,CASKDGGSGANVLTF
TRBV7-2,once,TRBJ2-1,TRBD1,TGTGCCAGCAGCTCGACAGGGTACCCCTACAATGAGCAGTTCTTC,CASSSTGYPYNEQFF
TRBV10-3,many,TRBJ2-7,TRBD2,TGTGCCATCAGTGAGTCACTAGCGGTCTACGAGCAGTACTTC,CAISESLAVYEQYF
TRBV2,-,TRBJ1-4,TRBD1,TGTGCCAGCAGTGTCGACAGGGGTGGAGACTTCGAAAAACTGTTTTTT,CASSVDRGGDFEKLFF
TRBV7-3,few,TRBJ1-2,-,TGTGCCAGCAGCTTCCCCCCGGCGGTAGTAAACTATGGCTACACCTTC,CASSFPPAVVNYGYTF
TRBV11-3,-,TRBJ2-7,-,TGTGCCAGCAGTTTCGGCCCGACAGGATCCTACGAGCAGTACTTC,CASSFGPTGSYEQYF
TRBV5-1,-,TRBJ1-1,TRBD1,TGCGCCAGCCGGGACAGGGGAATCGGCACTGAAGCTTTCTTT,CASRDRGIGTEAFF
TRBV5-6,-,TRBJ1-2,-,TGTGCCAGCAGCTTGGCCTTAGGAAACCCCTATGGCTACACCTTC,CASSLALGNPYGYTF
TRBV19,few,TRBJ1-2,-,TGTGCCAGTAGTCTACCCCTTCGGGGAGATGGCTACACCTTC,CASSLPLRGDGYTF
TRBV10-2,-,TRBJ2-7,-,TGCGCCAGCAGTGAGTCGGGGAGCATCCTCCCCTACGAGCAGTACTTC,CASSESGSILPYEQYF
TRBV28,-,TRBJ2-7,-,TGTGCCAGCAGCTCCCTCTACGAGCAGTACTTC,CASSSLYEQYF